The clone carrying this T cell receptor beta chain was observed a handful of times. Its antigen is undetermined. Method: immunoSEQ multiplex PCR; TCRdb's copy keeps in-frame clones and lacks some. Here the sample spans around 300,000 clones, 65% to 90% being singletons. This specimen belongs to a study of cytomegalovirus exposure and HLA in healthy donors. Germline CDR1 LGHNT, CDR2 FRNRAP. CDR3 size: 16 residues. V lost 2 bases and J lost 0; bases outside the gene matches: 5. Study-level findings and limits: For most TCR sequences rarity was the rule, although some public TCRs occurred in many donors.

This receptor was taken from a young woman in good health and CMV-seronegative. Sequenced material: PBMCs. The rearrangement links TRBV12-5 to TRBJ1-1, with 8 bases that match TRBD1. CDR3 sequence: CASGLTTGGMNTEAFF. CDR3 nucleotides: TGTGCTAGTGGTTTGACTACAGGGGGGATGAACACTGAAGCTTTCTTT.